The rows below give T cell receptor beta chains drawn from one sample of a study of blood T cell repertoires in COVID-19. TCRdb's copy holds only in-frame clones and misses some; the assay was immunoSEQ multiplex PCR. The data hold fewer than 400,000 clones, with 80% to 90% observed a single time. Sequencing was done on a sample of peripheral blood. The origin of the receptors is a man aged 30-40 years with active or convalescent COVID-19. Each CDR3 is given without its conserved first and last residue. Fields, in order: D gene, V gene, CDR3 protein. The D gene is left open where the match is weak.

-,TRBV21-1,ASPQLKPRADTQY
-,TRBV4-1,ASSQVIGPGELF
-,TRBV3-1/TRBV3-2,ASSYREQETQY
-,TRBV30,AWSAGTPSSGNTIY
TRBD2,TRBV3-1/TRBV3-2,ASSPTSGSTDTQY
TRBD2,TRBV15,ATSMGREGNEQF
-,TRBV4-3,ASNNPGSYNSPLH
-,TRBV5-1,ASSLTGSNTEAF
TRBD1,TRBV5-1,ASSLGQGSHNEQF
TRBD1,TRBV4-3,ASSLGTEGGGYGYT
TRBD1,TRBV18,ASSSGQGNEQY
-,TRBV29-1,TLGGQTTDTQY
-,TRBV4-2,ASSQVPRGKDNEQF
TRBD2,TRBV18,ASLPSGRDIQY
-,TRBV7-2,ASSKRGGTNTGELF
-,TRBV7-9,ASSLGVTNTGELF
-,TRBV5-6,ASSRGQSEAF
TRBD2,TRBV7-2,ASSFSSGGHNEQF
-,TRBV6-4,ASSLQASTDTQY
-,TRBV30,AWSSAGQNYGYT
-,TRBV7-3,ASSSSTGYEQY
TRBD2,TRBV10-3,AIRRERGTTDTQY
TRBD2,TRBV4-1,ASSHLAGGADTQY
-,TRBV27,ASSLSHGGHQPQH
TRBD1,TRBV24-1,ATDRGLGTEAF
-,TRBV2,ASGPPGGANVLT
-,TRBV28,ASSFSRGRGVLT
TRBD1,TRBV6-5,ASTRRDRGNNEQF
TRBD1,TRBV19,ASSIDRDYGYT
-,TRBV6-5,ASSKDNTGYT
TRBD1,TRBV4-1,ASSQAQGARQPQH
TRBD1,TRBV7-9,ASSRGQGGYGYT
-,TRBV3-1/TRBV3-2,ASSPRGRYNEQF
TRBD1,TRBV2,ASSEAGTAANYGYT
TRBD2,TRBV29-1,SVVVAGAYTQY
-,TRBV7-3,ASSFKPPTNYYNEQF
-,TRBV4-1,ASSQERGPYGYT
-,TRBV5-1,ARQRQYYEQY
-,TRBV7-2,ASSPGHASGYT
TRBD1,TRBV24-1,ATSDPHGTAYEQY
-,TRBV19,ASSGQLSSSYNEQF
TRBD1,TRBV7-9,ASSFPTGSTQY
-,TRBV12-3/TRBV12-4,ASRTVLDGYT
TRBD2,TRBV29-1,SASSGTSGAGETQY
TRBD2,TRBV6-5,ASSSAGGSGELF
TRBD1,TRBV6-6,ASRRQGANTEAF
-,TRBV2,ASQGGTQGFINEQF
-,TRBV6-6,ASSYRGGGEAF
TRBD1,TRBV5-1,ASSGQGGTEAF
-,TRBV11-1,ASSAQGSALQY
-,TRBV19,ASSPNRIENEKLF
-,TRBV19,ASSLPGYETQY
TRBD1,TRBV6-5,ASSYSGQGEF
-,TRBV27,ASSLFSSYNEQF